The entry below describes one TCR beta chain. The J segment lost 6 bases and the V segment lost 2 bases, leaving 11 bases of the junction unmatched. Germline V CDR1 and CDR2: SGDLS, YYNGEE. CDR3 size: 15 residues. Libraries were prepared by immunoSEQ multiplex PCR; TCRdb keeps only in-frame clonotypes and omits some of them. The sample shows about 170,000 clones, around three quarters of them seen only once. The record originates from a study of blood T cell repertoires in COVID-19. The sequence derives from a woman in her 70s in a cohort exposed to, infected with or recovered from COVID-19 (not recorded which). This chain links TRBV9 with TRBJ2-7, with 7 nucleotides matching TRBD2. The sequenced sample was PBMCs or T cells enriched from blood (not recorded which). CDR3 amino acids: CASSVVRREKGEQYF. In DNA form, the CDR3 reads TGTGCCAGCAGCGTGGTTCGGCGGGAGAAAGGCGAGCAGTACTTC.